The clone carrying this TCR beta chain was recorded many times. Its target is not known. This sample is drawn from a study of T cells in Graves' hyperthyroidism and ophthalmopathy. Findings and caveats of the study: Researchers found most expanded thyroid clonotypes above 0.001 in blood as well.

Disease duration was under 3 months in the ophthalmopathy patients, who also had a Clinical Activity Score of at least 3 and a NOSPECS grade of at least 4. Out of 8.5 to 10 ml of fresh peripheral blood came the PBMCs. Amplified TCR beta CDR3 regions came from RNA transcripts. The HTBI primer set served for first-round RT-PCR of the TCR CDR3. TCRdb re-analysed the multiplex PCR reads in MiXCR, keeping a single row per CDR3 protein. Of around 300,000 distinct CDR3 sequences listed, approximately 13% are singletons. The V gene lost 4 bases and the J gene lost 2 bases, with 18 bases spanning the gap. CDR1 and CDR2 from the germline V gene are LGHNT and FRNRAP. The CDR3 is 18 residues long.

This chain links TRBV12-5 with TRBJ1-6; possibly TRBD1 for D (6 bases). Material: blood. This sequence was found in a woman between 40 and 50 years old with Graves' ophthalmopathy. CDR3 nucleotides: TGTGCTAGTGGTTCTAGGCCGACAGGCCAAACCTATAATTCACCCCTCCACTTT. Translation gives CASGSRPTGQTYNSPLHF.